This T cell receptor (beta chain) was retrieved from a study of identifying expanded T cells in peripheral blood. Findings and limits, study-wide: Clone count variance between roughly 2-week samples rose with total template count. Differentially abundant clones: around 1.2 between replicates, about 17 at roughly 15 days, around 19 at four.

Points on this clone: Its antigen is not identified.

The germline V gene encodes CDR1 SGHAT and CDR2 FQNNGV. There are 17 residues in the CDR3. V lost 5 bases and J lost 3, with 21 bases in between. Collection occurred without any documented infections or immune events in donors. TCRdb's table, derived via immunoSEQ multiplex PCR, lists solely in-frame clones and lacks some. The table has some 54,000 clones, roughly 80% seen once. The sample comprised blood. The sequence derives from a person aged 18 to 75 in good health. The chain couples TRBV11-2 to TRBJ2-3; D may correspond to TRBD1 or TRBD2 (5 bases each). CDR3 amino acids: CASSPRISLGTTDTQYF. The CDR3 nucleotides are TGTGCCAGCAGCCCTCGGATCAGTTTGGGGACGACAGATACGCAGTATTTT.